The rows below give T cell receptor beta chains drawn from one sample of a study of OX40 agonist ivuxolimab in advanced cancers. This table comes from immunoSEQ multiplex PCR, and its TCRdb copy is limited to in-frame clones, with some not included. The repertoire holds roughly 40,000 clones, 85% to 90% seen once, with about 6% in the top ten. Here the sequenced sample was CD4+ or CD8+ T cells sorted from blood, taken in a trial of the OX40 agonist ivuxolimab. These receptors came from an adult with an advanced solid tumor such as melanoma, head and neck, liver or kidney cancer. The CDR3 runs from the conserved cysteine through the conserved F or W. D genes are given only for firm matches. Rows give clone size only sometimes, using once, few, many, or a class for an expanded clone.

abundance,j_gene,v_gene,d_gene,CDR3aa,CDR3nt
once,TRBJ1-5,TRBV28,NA,CASIGVQNQPQHF,TGTGCCAGCATTGGGGTACAGAATCAGCCCCAGCATTTT
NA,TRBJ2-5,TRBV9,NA,CASSVETGTQYF,TGTGCCAGCAGCGTAGAGACAGGGACCCAGTACTTC
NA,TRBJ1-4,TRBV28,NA,CASSSGAANEKLFF,TGTGCCAGCAGTTCAGGGGCTGCTAATGAAAAACTGTTTTTT
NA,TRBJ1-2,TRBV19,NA,CASSIGSRMYGYTF,TGTGCCAGTAGTATAGGGAGCAGGATGTATGGCTACACCTTC
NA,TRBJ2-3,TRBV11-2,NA,CASWRGLPDTQYF,TGTGCCAGCTGGCGGGGGCTCCCAGATACGCAGTATTTT
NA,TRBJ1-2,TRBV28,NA,CASIRPGTYGYTF,TGTGCCAGCATTAGACCGGGAACTTATGGCTACACCTTC
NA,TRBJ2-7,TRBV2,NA,CASSEGTDHYEQYF,TGTGCCAGCAGTGAGGGGACGGACCACTACGAGCAGTACTTC
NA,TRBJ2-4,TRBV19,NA,CASSLGSLNIQYF,TGTGCCAGTAGTCTTGGGAGTTTAAACATTCAGTACTTC
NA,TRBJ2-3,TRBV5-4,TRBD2,CASSYPGGDTQYF,TGTGCCAGCAGCTACCCGGGAGGGGATACGCAGTATTTT
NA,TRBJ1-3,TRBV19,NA,CASSIISGNTIYF,TGTGCCAGTAGTATCATCTCGGGAAACACCATATATTTT
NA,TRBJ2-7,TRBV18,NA,CASSPTQGYEQYF,TGTGCCAGCTCACCAACTCAGGGATACGAGCAGTACTTC
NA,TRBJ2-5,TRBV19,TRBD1,CASSTIQGAGETQYF,TGTGCCAGTAGTACAATACAGGGGGCAGGGGAGACCCAGTACTTC
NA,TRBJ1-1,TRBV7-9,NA,CASSSTGRTTEAFF,TGTGCCAGCAGCTCGACAGGTCGTACAACTGAAGCTTTCTTT
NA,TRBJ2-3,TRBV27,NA,CASSSPRGQSTDTQYF,TGTGCCAGCAGTTCACCCCGAGGACAGAGCACAGATACGCAGTATTTT
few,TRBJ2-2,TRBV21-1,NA,CASSKGYITGGTGELFF,TGTGCCAGCAGCAAAGGATATATTACCGGGGGCACCGGGGAGCTGTTTTTT
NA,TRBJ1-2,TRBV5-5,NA,CASSLLTGVGYTF,TGTGCCAGCAGCTTGCTGACAGGCGTCGGCTACACCTTC
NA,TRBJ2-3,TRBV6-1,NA,CASSVGKGGLTDTQYF,TGTGCCAGCAGTGTAGGAAAGGGGGGCCTCACAGATACGCAGTATTTT
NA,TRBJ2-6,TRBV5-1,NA,CASSLGGGANVLTF,TGCGCCAGCAGCTTGGGAGGCGGGGCCAACGTCCTGACTTTC